This T cell receptor beta chain appears in the sequencing data of a study of T cell changes during pregnancy in multiple sclerosis. Unmatched junction bases numbered 11, after V lost 4 bases and J lost 7 bases. Per the germline V gene, CDR1 is LNHDA and CDR2 is SQIVND (reference sequence). The CDR3 consists of 16 residues. This clone has only one observation. The method was immunoSEQ multiplex PCR; TCRdb's version includes in-frame clones alone and lacks a portion of them. The repertoire consists of 39,000 or so clones, with around 90% occurring once and the leading ten covering under 0.45%. This specimen was CD4+ T cells from peripheral blood mononuclear cells, taken after pregnancy. This chain connects TRBV19 to TRBJ2-7; 12 nucleotides align to TRBD2. This clonotype was obtained from a female donor in good health, enrolled as a control in a pregnancy study. CDR3 loop: CASSTPSGGGQGEQYF. The DNA for the CDR3 is TGTGCCAGTAGTACCCCTAGCGGGGGGGGCCAGGGTGAGCAGTACTTC.